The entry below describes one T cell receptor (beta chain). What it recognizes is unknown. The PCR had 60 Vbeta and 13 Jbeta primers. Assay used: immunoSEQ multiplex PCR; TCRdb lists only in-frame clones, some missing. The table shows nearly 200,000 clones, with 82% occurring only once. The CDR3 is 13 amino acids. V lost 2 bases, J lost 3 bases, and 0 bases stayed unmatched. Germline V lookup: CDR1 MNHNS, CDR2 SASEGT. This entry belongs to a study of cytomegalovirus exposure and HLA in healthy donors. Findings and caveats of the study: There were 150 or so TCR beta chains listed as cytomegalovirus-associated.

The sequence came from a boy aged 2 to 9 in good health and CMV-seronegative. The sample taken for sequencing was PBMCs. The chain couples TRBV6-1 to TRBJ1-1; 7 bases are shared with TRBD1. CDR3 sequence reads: CASSETGDTEAFF. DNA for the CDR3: TGTGCCAGCAGTGAAACAGGGGACACTGAAGCTTTCTTT.